This TCR beta chain appears in the sequencing data of a study of CD8 T cells in ankylosing spondylitis. Study-wide results and caveats: A number of the motif variants had already been described in reactive arthritis synovial fluid and blood. Reportedly, matched ankylosing spondylitis synovial fluid was significantly enriched for disease-linked clones. Roughly eight highly homologous variants made up a TCR beta motif that seemed to typify ankylosing spondylitis blood.

This clonotype was counted ten times or more. Its antigen remains unidentified. The CDR3 consists of 16 residues. V lost 4 bases to trimming and J lost 2 bases, with 17 bases between them. Germline values: CDR1 SGHDT, CDR2 YYEEEE. TCRdb reanalysed the 5' RACE reads using MiXCR and keeps one entry per CDR3 protein. This sample has 30,000 to 45,000 distinct CDR3 sequences, with approximately 10% found just once. The specimen sequenced was synovial fluid, either unsorted or a sorted T cell fraction (not recorded which). This sequence joins TRBV5-6 and TRBJ2-3; D is possibly TRBD2 (5 bases). This TCR was sampled from a male donor with ankylosing spondylitis. CDR3 bases: TGTGCCAGCAGCGGATATGGGGAGAAGGACACAGATACGCAGTATTTT. Translation gives CASSGYGEKDTDTQYF.